These T cell receptor beta chains were read from a single sample in a study of cytomegalovirus exposure and HLA in healthy donors. TCRdb keeps only in-frame clones here, not all; method: immunoSEQ multiplex PCR. The data contain some 150,000 clones, about 83% of them singletons. What was sequenced was PBMCs. These receptor sequences come from a young woman in good health and CMV-seronegative. Both conserved end residues are part of each CDR3. Each record gives: J gene, D gene, clone size, V gene, CDR3 protein, CDR3 DNA. The D gene is left open where the match is weak. Clone size is given for some rows only: seen once, a few or many times, or a class if the clone is expanded.

J gene: TRBJ2-7; D gene: NA; clone size: few; V gene: TRBV2; CDR3 protein: CASSLGSAEQYF; CDR3 DNA: TGTGCCAGCAGTCTCGGGTCAGCCGAGCAGTACTTC
J gene: TRBJ2-7; D gene: TRBD2; clone size: NA; V gene: TRBV19; CDR3 protein: CASSQRGFEHDSEQYF; CDR3 DNA: TGTGCCAGTAGCCAGCGGGGGTTCGAACACGACTCCGAGCAGTACTTC
J gene: TRBJ2-3; D gene: TRBD2; clone size: once; V gene: TRBV27; CDR3 protein: CASSSWTSGGRTDTQYF; CDR3 DNA: TGTGCCAGCAGTTCATGGACTAGCGGGGGCCGCACAGATACGCAGTATTTT
J gene: TRBJ2-3; D gene: TRBD2; clone size: NA; V gene: TRBV30; CDR3 protein: CAMGLAGGRADTQYF; CDR3 DNA: TGTGCCATGGGACTAGCGGGAGGGCGGGCAGATACGCAGTATTTT
J gene: TRBJ2-1; D gene: NA; clone size: NA; V gene: TRBV6-1; CDR3 protein: CASSVYSYNEQFF; CDR3 DNA: TGTGCCAGCAGCGTCTACTCCTACAATGAGCAGTTCTTC
J gene: TRBJ2-1; D gene: TRBD2; clone size: NA; V gene: TRBV7-6; CDR3 protein: CAAGGYHNEQFF; CDR3 DNA: TGTGCCGCGGGGGGGTACCACAATGAGCAGTTCTTC
J gene: TRBJ2-3; D gene: TRBD2; clone size: NA; V gene: TRBV7-9; CDR3 protein: CASSEGLAGGTDTQYF; CDR3 DNA: TGTGCCAGCAGCGAAGGACTAGCGGGGGGTACAGATACGCAGTATTTT
J gene: TRBJ1-1; D gene: TRBD1; clone size: NA; V gene: TRBV5-8; CDR3 protein: CASSLWGQGRVNTEAFF; CDR3 DNA: TGTGCCAGCAGCTTGTGGGGACAGGGTAGGGTGAACACTGAAGCTTTCTTT
J gene: TRBJ2-1; D gene: TRBD2; clone size: once; V gene: TRBV2; CDR3 protein: CASGAGGLIYNEQFF; CDR3 DNA: TGTGCCAGCGGGGCGGGGGGCCTTATCTACAATGAGCAGTTCTTC
J gene: TRBJ1-5; D gene: NA; clone size: NA; V gene: TRBV10-1; CDR3 protein: CARPCRGISSNQPQHF; CDR3 DNA: TGCGCCAGGCCGTGCCGCGGTATTAGTAGCAATCAGCCCCAGCATTTT
J gene: TRBJ2-7; D gene: NA; clone size: NA; V gene: TRBV29-1; CDR3 protein: CSVEDRRGSTSYEQYF; CDR3 DNA: TGCAGCGTTGAAGATCGAAGGGGGAGCACCTCCTACGAGCAGTACTTC
J gene: TRBJ2-5; D gene: TRBD1; clone size: NA; V gene: TRBV10-1; CDR3 protein: CASSDRGFQETQYF; CDR3 DNA: TGCGCCAGCAGCGACAGGGGATTCCAAGAGACCCAGTACTTC
J gene: TRBJ2-3; D gene: NA; clone size: NA; V gene: TRBV7-4; CDR3 protein: CASTSLRTYTGCTQYF; CDR3 DNA: TGTGCCAGCACTAGCTTACGTACCTATACGGGTTGTACGCAGTATTTT
J gene: TRBJ2-7; D gene: NA; clone size: NA; V gene: TRBV13; CDR3 protein: CASTFERGATGYEQYF; CDR3 DNA: TGTGCCAGCACCTTTGAACGGGGGGCGACGGGCTACGAGCAGTACTTC
J gene: TRBJ1-5; D gene: NA; clone size: NA; V gene: TRBV6-1; CDR3 protein: CASLEGQNQPQHF; CDR3 DNA: TGTGCCAGCCTTGAAGGACAAAATCAGCCCCAGCATTTT
J gene: TRBJ2-3; D gene: TRBD2; clone size: NA; V gene: TRBV6-5; CDR3 protein: CASRRAGGPGDTQYF; CDR3 DNA: TGTGCCAGCAGAAGAGCGGGGGGGCCCGGAGATACGCAGTATTTT
J gene: TRBJ1-2; D gene: NA; clone size: NA; V gene: TRBV7-2; CDR3 protein: CASSLSFMGYTF; CDR3 DNA: TGTGCCAGCAGCTTGAGTTTTATGGGCTACACCTTC
J gene: TRBJ1-1; D gene: NA; clone size: few; V gene: TRBV6-5; CDR3 protein: CASSRVGGGGGAFF; CDR3 DNA: TGTGCCAGCAGTCGAGTGGGGGGTGGCGGGGGGGCTTTCTTT
J gene: TRBJ1-2; D gene: TRBD1; clone size: NA; V gene: TRBV19; CDR3 protein: CASLPEGTGVPYGYTF; CDR3 DNA: TGTGCCAGCCTACCCGAAGGGACAGGGGTACCCTATGGCTACACCTTC
J gene: TRBJ1-3; D gene: TRBD1; clone size: NA; V gene: TRBV19; CDR3 protein: CASSVQGVSGNTIYF; CDR3 DNA: TGTGCCAGTAGTGTACAGGGGGTTTCTGGAAACACCATATATTTT
J gene: TRBJ2-7; D gene: TRBD2; clone size: NA; V gene: TRBV28; CDR3 protein: CASSPRTSGAYEQYF; CDR3 DNA: TGTGCCAGCAGTCCCCGGACTAGCGGAGCCTACGAGCAGTACTTC
J gene: TRBJ1-5; D gene: NA; clone size: NA; V gene: TRBV15; CDR3 protein: CATSRQIDQPQHF; CDR3 DNA: TGTGCCACCAGCAGACAGATTGATCAGCCCCAGCATTTT
J gene: TRBJ2-1; D gene: TRBD2; clone size: NA; V gene: TRBV28; CDR3 protein: CASSPTTSGSNEQFF; CDR3 DNA: TGTGCCAGCAGCCCCACTACTAGCGGGAGTAATGAGCAGTTCTTC
J gene: TRBJ2-1; D gene: TRBD2; clone size: few; V gene: TRBV2; CDR3 protein: CASSEESGSAYNEQFF; CDR3 DNA: TGTGCCAGCAGTGAAGAGAGCGGGAGTGCCTACAATGAGCAGTTCTTC
J gene: TRBJ2-1; D gene: NA; clone size: NA; V gene: TRBV7-9; CDR3 protein: CASSGDQSYNEQFF; CDR3 DNA: TGTGCCAGTTCGGGAGATCAGTCCTACAATGAGCAGTTCTTC
J gene: TRBJ1-1; D gene: NA; clone size: NA; V gene: TRBV6-4; CDR3 protein: CASSMGASGLNTEAFF; CDR3 DNA: TGTGCCAGCAGTATGGGGGCATCCGGCCTAAACACTGAAGCTTTCTTT
J gene: TRBJ1-1; D gene: TRBD1; clone size: few; V gene: TRBV6-1; CDR3 protein: CASSAIETLGTGRLTEAFF; CDR3 DNA: TGTGCCAGCAGTGCGATAGAGACGTTGGGGACAGGGAGGCTCACTGAAGCTTTCTTT
J gene: TRBJ2-1; D gene: NA; clone size: few; V gene: TRBV6-1; CDR3 protein: CASRERGTHRYNEQFF; CDR3 DNA: TGTGCCAGCAGGGAAAGGGGGACCCACCGATACAATGAGCAGTTCTTC
J gene: TRBJ2-1; D gene: NA; clone size: few; V gene: TRBV10-1; CDR3 protein: CASSESSGRTNEQFF; CDR3 DNA: TGCGCCAGCAGTGAGTCGAGCGGTAGGACGAATGAGCAGTTCTTC
J gene: TRBJ2-7; D gene: TRBD1; clone size: once; V gene: TRBV11-2; CDR3 protein: CASSPGQGSSREQYF; CDR3 DNA: TGTGCCAGCAGCCCCGGACAGGGGTCTTCGAGAGAGCAGTACTTC
J gene: TRBJ2-6; D gene: TRBD1; clone size: NA; V gene: TRBV27; CDR3 protein: CASGDRKDGANVLTF; CDR3 DNA: TGTGCCAGCGGGGACAGGAAGGACGGGGCCAACGTCCTGACTTTC
J gene: TRBJ2-7; D gene: TRBD2; clone size: NA; V gene: TRBV18; CDR3 protein: CASSPSGGVYEQYF; CDR3 DNA: TGCGCCAGCTCACCAAGCGGGGGAGTGTACGAGCAGTACTTC
J gene: TRBJ2-7; D gene: TRBD1; clone size: NA; V gene: TRBV4-1; CDR3 protein: CASSQPTGYNERYF; CDR3 DNA: TGCGCCAGCAGCCAACCGACAGGGTACAACGAGCGGTACTTC
J gene: TRBJ2-7; D gene: TRBD2; clone size: NA; V gene: TRBV9; CDR3 protein: CASSVADSGGYYEQYF; CDR3 DNA: TGTGCCAGCAGCGTAGCTGATAGCGGGGGATACTACGAGCAGTACTTC
J gene: TRBJ2-1; D gene: TRBD2; clone size: NA; V gene: TRBV4-1; CDR3 protein: CASSQERGSGRGNSEQFF; CDR3 DNA: TGCGCCAGCAGCCAAGAAAGGGGGAGCGGGAGGGGAAATTCGGAGCAGTTCTTC
J gene: TRBJ2-2; D gene: TRBD1; clone size: NA; V gene: TRBV29-1; CDR3 protein: CSVAHDDRGPGELFF; CDR3 DNA: TGCAGCGTTGCCCATGACGACAGGGGCCCCGGGGAGCTGTTTTTT
J gene: TRBJ1-5; D gene: TRBD1; clone size: once; V gene: TRBV7-2; CDR3 protein: CASSLDRGGNQPQHF; CDR3 DNA: TGTGCCAGCAGCTTAGACAGGGGGGGCAATCAGCCCCAGCATTTT
J gene: TRBJ2-5; D gene: NA; clone size: NA; V gene: TRBV7-2; CDR3 protein: CASSRQRETQYF; CDR3 DNA: TGTGCCAGCAGCCGCCAGAGGGAGACCCAGTACTTC
J gene: TRBJ1-5; D gene: NA; clone size: NA; V gene: TRBV1; CDR3 protein: CTSSPDRECHQPQHF; CDR3 DNA: TGCACCAGCAGCCCGGACAGGGAGTGTCATCAGCCCCAGCATTTT
J gene: TRBJ1-4; D gene: NA; clone size: NA; V gene: TRBV6-1; CDR3 protein: CASRRASSEKLFF; CDR3 DNA: TGTGCCAGCCGGAGGGCCTCTTCCGAAAAACTGTTTTTT
J gene: TRBJ2-2; D gene: NA; clone size: NA; V gene: TRBV19; CDR3 protein: CASSISPGVNTGELFF; CDR3 DNA: TGTGCCAGTAGTATTTCCCCGGGGGTTAACACCGGGGAGCTGTTTTTT
J gene: TRBJ2-1; D gene: TRBD2; clone size: few; V gene: TRBV6-6; CDR3 protein: CASSGTLAGPYNEQFF; CDR3 DNA: TGTGCCAGCAGCGGTACACTAGCGGGACCATACAATGAGCAGTTCTTC
J gene: TRBJ2-7; D gene: TRBD1; clone size: NA; V gene: TRBV28; CDR3 protein: CASNRQGVTYEQYF; CDR3 DNA: TGTGCCAGCAATCGACAGGGGGTAACCTACGAGCAGTACTTC
J gene: TRBJ2-7; D gene: TRBD2; clone size: NA; V gene: TRBV28; CDR3 protein: CASGLAYEQYF; CDR3 DNA: TGTGCCAGCGGACTAGCCTACGAGCAGTACTTC
J gene: TRBJ1-2; D gene: TRBD1; clone size: NA; V gene: TRBV28; CDR3 protein: CASMVGTGVGYTF; CDR3 DNA: TGTGCCAGCATGGTGGGGACAGGGGTCGGCTACACCTTC
J gene: TRBJ2-1; D gene: TRBD2; clone size: NA; V gene: TRBV19; CDR3 protein: CASSIAGGDNEQFF; CDR3 DNA: TGTGCCAGTAGTATAGCGGGAGGGGACAATGAGCAGTTCTTC
J gene: TRBJ2-3; D gene: NA; clone size: NA; V gene: TRBV4-2; CDR3 protein: CASSQDGGSTDTQYF; CDR3 DNA: TGTGCCAGCAGCCAGGATGGCGGTTCCACAGATACGCAGTATTTT
J gene: TRBJ2-2; D gene: NA; clone size: NA; V gene: TRBV7-7; CDR3 protein: CASGRTTTGELFF; CDR3 DNA: TGTGCCAGCGGCCGGACAACCACCGGGGAGCTGTTTTTT